This T cell receptor beta chain is from a study of T-cell memory formation after mild COVID-19. Study context: TCR clustering was largely donor specific.

After 5'RACE with constant-segment primers, TCR alpha and TCR beta cDNA libraries carrying sample barcodes and UMIs were obtained. MiXCR, run by TCRdb on the 5' RACE reads, gives a single entry per CDR3 protein. Of hundreds of thousands of distinct CDR3 sequences listed, 15% are singletons. A remark on this clonotype: Its specificity is not known.

Whole-study findings and limits: The pre-infection memory compartment contained some responding clones, suggesting cross-reactive memory joined.

Sequencing was performed on PBMCs or a T cell subset sorted from them (not recorded which). This clonotype originated in an adult woman who had mild COVID-19 (a few samples of this study predate the infection). Cell type and time point are not known.

CDR3 sequence reads: CASSSSRKTGELFF. The CDR3 DNA sequence: TGTGCCAGCAGCTCCTCCCGGAAGACCGGGGAGCTGTTTTTT. V usage is TRBV5-6 and J usage is TRBJ2-2; no clear D. V was trimmed by 3 bases and J by 5 bases, leaving 11 bases between them. This CDR3 has 14 residues. Germline CDR1 SGHDT, CDR2 YYEEEE.